The 10 T cell receptor beta chains below come from one sample, sequenced in a study of cytomegalovirus exposure and HLA in healthy donors. PCR primers comprised 60 Vbeta and 13 Jbeta primers. Measured with immunoSEQ multiplex PCR; TCRdb has only the in-frame clones, and not every one. This sample yields under 200,000 clones, of which 81% are seen a single time; 3.4% belongs to the top ten. Sequences were obtained from PBMCs. Source of these receptors: a man aged 35 to 55 in good health and CMV-seropositive.

V and J are TRBV7-8 and TRBJ1-5; tentatively, D is TRBD1 (5 bases). CDR1 is SGHVS and CDR2 is FQNEAQ in the germline V gene. Trimming shortened V by 5 bases and J by 4 bases, and 15 bases separated the two germline ends. CDR3 length equals 15 residues. In DNA, the CDR3 is TGTGCCAGCAGCCGCCAGGGATTCGGGAATCAGCCCCAGCATTTT. It specifies CASSRQGFGNQPQHF.

The chain joins TRBV9 to TRBJ2-2; D is possibly TRBD1 (5 bases). Germline V CDR1 and CDR2: SGDLS, YYNGEE. The CDR3 runs to 14 residues. V lost 1 base and J lost 3, with 7 bases in between. The CDR3 DNA follows: TGTGCCAGCAGCGTAACAGGTCACACCGGGGAGCTGTTTTTT. Amino acid sequence: CASSVTGHTGELFF.

The chain links TRBV10-3 to TRBJ1-5, with 9 nucleotides matching TRBD1. Trimming removed 11 bases from V and 0 bases from J; junction bases left unmatched: 8. CDR3 length: 15 amino acids. Germline V lookup: CDR1 ENHRY, CDR2 SYGVKD. The CDR3 DNA reads TGTGCCGCGTCACAGGGGGCCTATAGCAATCAGCCCCAGCATTTT. Translated: CAASQGAYSNQPQHF.

The V gene is TRBV5-5, the J gene TRBJ2-7, with unresolved D. V was pared by 1 base and J by 0 bases, with 11 bases between. The CDR3 covers 15 residues. Per germline, CDR1 SGHKS and CDR2 YYEKEE (reference sequence). CDR3 sequence (DNA): TGTGCCAGCAGCTTGTCCCCTACGAGCTCCTACGAGCAGTACTTC. Translated, it gives CASSLSPTSSYEQYF.

The chain joins TRBV7-7 to TRBJ2-5; 7 nucleotides align to TRBD2. The J segment lost 4 bases and the V segment lost 5 bases, leaving 7 bases of the junction unmatched. The CDR3 loop spans 14 amino acids. CDR1 is SSHAT and CDR2 is FNYEAQ in the germline V gene (reference sequence). CDR3 sequence (DNA): TGTGCCAGCAGCCCCAGCGGGGAGGGAGAGACCCAGTACTTC. Protein product: CASSPSGEGETQYF. Looking up the rest from reference TRBV7-7 and TRBJ2-5 gives the full variable domain: GAGVSQSPRYKVTKRGQDVTLRCDPISSHATLYWYQQALGQGPEFLTYFNYEAQPDKSGLPSDRFSAERPEGSISTLTIQRTEQRDSAMYRCASSPSGEGETQYFGPGTRLLVL.

As to this clone: The CDR3 ends on some other residue instead of the conserved phenylalanine or tryptophan, so this is likely a read error. The chain is built from TRBV5-1 and TRBJ1-1; possibly TRBD1 for D (5 bases). The V gene's germline CDR1 is SGHRS and CDR2 YFSETQ. The CDR3 spans 14 residues. V shed 0 bases and J shed 3 bases, with 9 bases lying between them. CDR3 coding DNA: TGCGCCAGCAGCTTGGCGGGGGTGGACACTGAAGCTTTCCTT. It yields the protein CASSLAGVDTEAFL.

V gene TRBV5-5 combines with J gene TRBJ1-2; 7 positions agree with TRBD1. After removal of 5 bases from V and 3 bases from J, the junction contained 4 bases not matched to a gene. The CDR3 consists of 13 residues. The germline V gene encodes CDR1 SGHKS and CDR2 YYEKEE (reference sequence). CDR3 bases: TGTGCCAGCAGTCAGCAGGGGGACTATGGCTACACCTTC. Encoded protein: CASSQQGDYGYTF.

The rearrangement links TRBV1 to TRBJ2-7; no DNA check was done on the table's D call, TRBD2. TRBV1 is a pseudogene segment. The CDR3 spans 14 residues. CDR3 loop: CTSSQRDSLWEQYF. CDR3 nucleotide sequence: TGCACCAGCAGCCAAAGGGACTCCCTCTGGGAGCAGTACTTC.

This chain uses TRBV4-3 with TRBJ2-3, with 9 bases lining up with TRBD1. V lost 0 bases to trimming and J lost 13 bases; unmatched junction nucleotides: 5. This CDR3 has 13 amino acids. Per the germline V gene, CDR1 is LGHNA and CDR2 is YSLEER. The CDR3 DNA sequence: TGCGCCAGCAGCCAAGATAGGGGACAGGGCGAGTATTTT. Translating it yields CASSQDRGQGEYF.

The chain uses TRBV20-1 and TRBJ2-5; D unclear. This CDR3 contains 10 residues. Trimming removed 2 bases from V and 5 bases from J, with 3 bases in between. The V gene's germline CDR1 is DFQATT and CDR2 SNEGSKA (reference sequence). The CDR3 DNA reads TGCAGTGCTAGATCGGAGACCCAGTACTTC. Translated: CSARSETQYF.